These 29 T cell receptor beta chains share one sample of origin, sequenced in a study of prognosis after radiotherapy for stage I lung cancer. Starting from genomic DNA, TCR beta CDR3 was amplified through two-round multiplex PCR. The authors ran first-round PCR with primers specific to each TRBV and TRBJ gene. TCRdb recomputed calls from the multiplex PCR reads with MiXCR, one row per CDR3 protein. The sample has about 22,000 distinct CDR3 sequences; about 40% are singletons. Source: PBMCs, taken before or after stereotactic body radiation therapy (not recorded which). The receptor source for this set is a donor over 45 with non-small cell lung cancer.

The chain carries TRBV2 and TRBJ2-6; D remains unclear. The CDR3 loop spans 15 amino acids. The ends were cut back, 5 bases at V and 0 bases at J, with 8 bases in the middle. CDR1 is SNHLY and CDR2 is FYNNEI in the germline V gene. CDR3 in amino acids: CASSKHLSGANVLTF. DNA for the CDR3: TGTGCCAGCAGTAAACACCTCTCTGGGGCCAACGTCCTGACTTTC.

This clonotype was seen many times. Being one base from a much bigger clone, this may be a read error. This chain's CDR3 is CASSLNWNPPLHF. CDR3 sequence (DNA): TGTGCCAGCAGCCTCAATTGGAATCCACCCCTCCACTTT. The chain employs TRBV14 and TRBJ1-6; D is uncertain. Germline loops: CDR1 SGHDN, CDR2 FVKESK. The CDR3 consists of 13 residues. Trimming took off 4 bases at V and 11 bases at J, with 12 bases between the two ends.

In this sample, this clonotype turned up many times. V and J are TRBV27 and TRBJ2-3; D is unclear. CDR1 is MNHEY and CDR2 is SMNVEV in the germline V gene (reference sequence). V lost 5 bases and J 3 bases, leaving 15 bases between the germline ends. The CDR3 consists of 15 residues. The CDR3 loop is CASSQTRALTDTQYF. CDR3 nucleotides: TGTGCCAGCAGTCAGACTCGGGCGCTTACAGATACGCAGTATTTT.

In its sample, this clonotype was seen many times. J is TRBJ2-7 and V is TRBV18, with a weak D call TRBD2 (6 bases). This CDR3 is built from 15 residues. The germline CDR1 and CDR2 sequences are KGHSH and LQKENI. The V gene lost 4 bases and the J gene lost 3 bases, with 16 bases spanning the gap. CDR3 sequence reads: CASSLLSGTYYEQYF. CDR3 bases: TGTGCCAGCTCACTTCTATCCGGGACTTACTACGAGCAGTACTTC.

The chain recombines TRBV27 with TRBJ2-7; TRBD2 is a possible D gene (5 bases). V was trimmed by 4 bases and J by 3 bases, leaving 10 bases between them. The CDR3 runs 13 residues. CDR1 and CDR2 (germline): MNHEY, SMNVEV (reference sequence). Here the CDR3 reads CASSSSYGYEQYF. The CDR3 DNA reads TGTGCCAGCAGTTCTAGCTATGGCTACGAGCAGTACTTC.

This clonotype ranks as medium-sized. V and J are TRBV5-1 and TRBJ1-2; TRBD1 matches 8 bases. Looked up from germline, CDR1 is SGHRS and CDR2 is YFSETQ. V lost 3 bases to trimming and J lost 3 bases; unmatched junction nucleotides: 7. The CDR3 runs 15 residues. This CDR3 reads CASSYPGQEDYGYTF. Written as DNA, the CDR3 is TGCGCCAGCAGCTACCCGGGACAGGAGGACTATGGCTACACCTTC.

In its sample, this clonotype was seen a few times. A far larger clone is only one base removed, so a read error is likely. The missing conserved phenylalanine or tryptophan at the end of this CDR3 makes a read error likely. V and J are TRBV6-9 and TRBJ2-6, with a tentative D call TRBD1 (6 bases). Trimming cost V 3 bases and J 0 bases, with 15 bases left between them. The V gene's germline CDR1 is MNHGY and CDR2 SVAAGI. CDR3 length: 18 residues. CDR3 loop: CASSYRGQTFSGANVLTS. The CDR3 DNA sequence: TGTGCCAGCAGTTACCGCGGACAGACCTTCTCTGGGGCCAACGTCCTGACTTCC.

In nucleotides, the CDR3 is TGTGCCAGCACCCAATTAGCGGGAGGAGCCGGGGAGCTGTTTTTT. As protein: CASTQLAGGAGELFF. The gene calls are TRBV28 and TRBJ2-2; 10 bases fit TRBD2. The germline V gene encodes CDR1 MDHEN and CDR2 SYDVKM. Trimming at V came to 7 bases and at J to 6 bases, leaving 8 bases not matched to a gene. CDR3 length: 15 residues.

In this sample, this clonotype turned up a few times. The CDR3 spells CATLKPGPDTQYF. DNA of the CDR3: TGTGCCACCCTTAAACCGGGGCCCGATACGCAGTATTTT. V usage is TRBV6-1 and J usage is TRBJ2-3; D assignment may be TRBD1 or TRBD2 (5 bases each). The CDR3 sequence is 13 residues long. Germline loops: CDR1 MNHNS, CDR2 SASEGT. Trimming removed 10 bases from V and 6 bases from J, with 17 bases in between.

Sample share makes this clonotype medium-sized. The chain combines TRBV5-1 with TRBJ2-1; 9 bases agree with TRBD2. J was trimmed by 1 base and V by 0 bases; bases with no gene match: 8. Germline V gives CDR1 SGHRS, CDR2 YFSETQ. This CDR3 is 18 amino acids long. CDR3 sequence reads: CASSLGASGARSYNEQFF. The DNA of the CDR3 is TGCGCCAGCAGCTTGGGGGCTAGCGGGGCCCGTTCCTACAATGAGCAGTTCTTC.

About this clonotype itself: This sequence may be a read error, since a much larger clone differs from it by one base. V usage is TRBV4-1 and J usage is TRBJ2-3; 8 bases map to TRBD1. The CDR3 consists of 17 residues. Germline V gene sequence: CDR1 MGHRA, CDR2 YSYEKL. For the CDR3, the DNA is TGCGCCAGCAGCCAAGATACGCACAGAACGGGGACAGGTACGCAGTATTTT. Its translation is CASSQDTHRTGTGTQYF.

This clonotype occurred a few times. This chain links TRBV6-1 with TRBJ1-1; 7 nucleotides agree with TRBD1. The trim removed 5 bases at V and 5 bases at J, leaving 8 bases unmatched. This CDR3 has 14 residues. Germline-derived CDR1 and CDR2 are MNHNS and SASEGT. CDR3 DNA sequence: TGTGCCAGCAGTCCGACAGGGTTCGGGACTGAAGCTTTCTTT. The encoded protein is CASSPTGFGTEAFF.

This clonotype was picked up many times. The chain carries TRBV20-1 and TRBJ2-7; D call uncertain. Germline V gene sequence: CDR1 DFQATT, CDR2 SNEGSKA (reference sequence). The CDR3 length is 10 residues. Trimming left V 6 bases short and J 5 bases short, with 8 bases between. The CDR3 region has the DNA TGCAGTGCCAAAGAACACGAGCAGTACTTC. Translating gives CSAKEHEQYF.

There are many counts of this clonotype. V is TRBV19 and J is TRBJ1-1; D gene uncertain. Germline CDR1 reads LNHDA; CDR2 reads SQIVND (reference sequence). V lost 1 base, J lost 0 bases, and 6 bases lay in between. This CDR3 is 14 amino acids long. The CDR3 reads CASSIGQMNTEAFF. CDR3 bases: TGTGCCAGTAGTATAGGGCAAATGAACACTGAAGCTTTCTTT. The full variable domain, completed using reference TRBV19 and TRBJ1-1, is DGGITQSPKYLFRKEGQNVTLSCEQNLNHDAMYWYRQDPGQGLRLIYYSQIVNDFQKGDIAEGYSVSREKKESFPLTVTSAQKNPTAFYLCASSIGQMNTEAFFGQGTRLTVV.

The chain combines TRBV11-1 with TRBJ2-7; D is uncertain. CDR1 is SGHAT, CDR2 FQDESV, per germline (reference sequence). This CDR3 is built from 15 residues. V was cut by 3 bases and J by 3 bases, with 15 bases left in between. The CDR3 loop is CASSLGIVGIYEQYF. DNA of the CDR3: TGTGCCAGCAGCTTGGGCATCGTGGGGATCTACGAGCAGTACTTC. Looking up the rest from reference TRBV11-1 and TRBJ2-7 gives the full variable domain: EAEVAQSPRYKITEKSQAVAFWCDPISGHATLYWYRQILGQGPELLVQFQDESVVDDSQLPKDRFSAERLKGVDSTLKIQPAELGDSAMYLCASSLGIVGIYEQYFGPGTRLTVT.

Points on this clonotype: Given a far larger clone just one base away, this is likely a sequencing read error. The rearrangement joins TRBV6-9 to TRBJ1-1, with D unclear. Germline V gives CDR1 MNHGY, CDR2 SVAAGI. The CDR3 is 13 residues long. DNA for the CDR3: TGTGCCAGCAGTCATTCGGAGAACACTGAAGCTTTCTTT. It encodes CASSHSENTEAFF.

In this sample, this clonotype turned up many times. The chain uses TRBV7-9 and TRBJ2-7; D unclear. Germline V CDR1 and CDR2: SEHNR, FQNEAQ (reference sequence). This CDR3 has 11 amino acids. V was cut by 7 bases and J by 3 bases, with 7 bases left in between. CDR3 sequence: CASTSGYEQYF. CDR3 DNA: TGTGCCAGCACGTCGGGCTACGAGCAGTACTTC.

This clonotype was detected a few times. A much larger clone differs from this one at a single base, so this may be a read error. The V and J genes are TRBV6-1 and TRBJ2-6; a possible D gene is TRBD1 (6 bases). Between the trimmed V and J ends, which lost 8 bases and 0 bases, there was a span of 14 bases. Germline V gene data show CDR1 as MNHNS and CDR2 as SASEGT. This CDR3 comprises 16 residues. CDR3 bases: TGTGCCAGCTCCCGACAGGTCTTCTCTGGGGCCAACGTCCTGACTTTC. It yields the protein CASSRQVFSGANVLTF.

This clonotype was picked up many times. The V call is TRBV18, the J call TRBJ2-1; tentative D call: TRBD1 (6 bases). This CDR3 has 13 residues. Germline V gene data show CDR1 as KGHSH and CDR2 as LQKENI. V was shortened by 0 bases and J by 12 bases, with 12 bases between the two germline ends. The CDR3 loop is CASSPPDRGMQFF. The CDR3 DNA follows: TGTGCCAGCTCACCACCGGATAGGGGGATGCAGTTCTTC.

The chain couples TRBV2 to TRBJ1-5; TRBD1 aligns across 7 bases. The germline V gene encodes CDR1 SNHLY and CDR2 FYNNEI. With V trimmed by 2 bases and J by 5 bases, 6 bases remained unmatched. This CDR3 contains 15 residues. The CDR3 nucleotides read TGTGCCAGCAGTGAATTGGAGGGGGCGCATCAGCCCCAGCATTTT. It codes for CASSELEGAHQPQHF.

The rearrangement uses TRBV11-2 and TRBJ2-6; the match to TRBD1 covers 11 bases. The germline V gene has CDR1 SGHAT and CDR2 FQNNGV. The CDR3 totals 17 residues. Trimming cost V 5 bases and J 2 bases; bases outside gene matches: 5. The CDR3 bases are TGTGCCAGCAGCGATGGACAGGGGGCAGCTGGGGCCAACGTCCTGACTTTC. This encodes CASSDGQGAAGANVLTF.

There are many counts of this clonotype. The V gene is TRBV27, the J gene TRBJ2-3, with 10 bases fitting TRBD2. The CDR3 is 15 residues long. The J segment lost 4 bases and the V segment lost 3 bases, leaving 4 bases of the junction unmatched. CDR1 is MNHEY and CDR2 is SMNVEV in the germline V gene (reference sequence). The CDR3 bases are TGTGCCAGCAGTTTCTTAGCGGGAGGCTCAGATACGCAGTATTTT. It encodes CASSFLAGGSDTQYF.

This clonotype was found many times. The chain joins TRBV7-8 to TRBJ2-5; D unresolved. Germline values: CDR1 SGHVS, CDR2 FQNEAQ. The CDR3 loop spans 12 amino acids. Trimming took 4 bases from V and 9 from J, leaving 12 bases between them. The CDR3 region has the DNA TGTGCCAGCAGCTCCTTAGGGCCGGCCCAGTACTTC. Its translation: CASSSLGPAQYF. The whole variable domain, remainder taken from reference TRBV7-8 and TRBJ2-5, is GAGVSQSPRYKVAKRGQDVALRCDPISGHVSLFWYQQALGQGPEFLTYFQNEAQLDKSGLPSDRFFAERPEGSVSTLKIQRTQQEDSAVYLCASSSLGPAQYFGPGTRLLVL.

Judged by abundance, this clonotype is medium-sized (0.01 to 0.1%). The chain recombines TRBV5-1 with TRBJ1-3, with TRBD1 as a possible D gene (6 bases). The germline gives CDR1 SGHRS, CDR2 YFSETQ. Trimming pared 7 bases from V and 8 bases from J, leaving 22 bases between. The CDR3 has 15 residues. CDR3 bases: TGCGCCAGCGCCCCCCGAACGGGGGGCCGGGACACCATATATTTT. Its protein is CASAPRTGGRDTIYF. Variable domain in full (rest from reference TRBV5-1 and TRBJ1-3): KAGVTQTPRYLIKTRGQQVTLSCSPISGHRSVSWYQQTPGQGLQFLFEYFSETQRNKGNFPGRFSGRQFSNSRSEMNVSTLELGDSALYLCASAPRTGGRDTIYFGEGSWLTVV.

This clonotype was observed a few times. The final CDR3 position lacks the conserved phenylalanine or tryptophan, pointing to a likely read error. The V and J genes are TRBV20-1 and TRBJ2-5, with 7 bases that match TRBD1. The V segment lost 6 bases and the J segment 0 bases; nucleotides outside the gene matches: 10. Germline CDR1 reads DFQATT; CDR2 reads SNEGSKA (reference sequence). This CDR3 spans 15 amino acids. The CDR3 DNA follows: TGCAGTGCAGGGGGACCTGACAGGGACCAAGAGACCCAGTACCTC. As protein: CSAGGPDRDQETQYL.

This clonotype was detected only a few times. This chain links TRBV3-1 with TRBJ2-4; the D is unclear. The CDR3 contains 17 residues. V lost 3 bases, J lost 0 bases, and 15 bases lay in between. The germline V gene encodes CDR1 LGHDT and CDR2 YNNKEL (reference sequence). Written as DNA, the CDR3 is TGTGCCAGCAGCCAGTCTGACATTTATCTAGCCAAAAACATTCAGTACTTC. Encoded protein: CASSQSDIYLAKNIQYF.

V is TRBV20-1 and J is TRBJ2-1, with D unclear. The CDR3 has 14 residues. Germline assignment: CDR1 DFQATT and CDR2 SNEGSKA (reference sequence). Between the trimmed V and J ends, which lost 0 bases and 6 bases, there was a span of 12 bases. In DNA form, the CDR3 reads TGCAGTGCTAGAGATACCCTCGAGAGCAATGAGCAGTTCTTC. Residues: CSARDTLESNEQFF.

This clonotype rates as medium-sized (0.01 to 0.1%). The rearrangement joins TRBV2 to TRBJ2-7; 15 bases line up with TRBD2. CDR3 length: 19 residues. Losses at the gene ends were 6 bases for V and 2 bases for J; bases not matched to a gene: 14. CDR1 is SNHLY and CDR2 is FYNNEI in the germline V gene. CDR3 protein: CASSYGLAGGPGGAYEQYF. The DNA of the CDR3 is TGTGCCAGCAGCTACGGACTAGCGGGAGGGCCAGGGGGGGCCTACGAGCAGTACTTC.

Sample share makes this clonotype medium-sized. The chain is built from TRBV5-1 and TRBJ2-2, with unresolved D. V was trimmed by 6 bases and J by 8 bases, leaving 20 bases between them. Germline V lookup: CDR1 SGHRS, CDR2 YFSETQ. This CDR3 comprises 15 residues. CDR3 sequence reads: CASTRAHPTSGELFF. The CDR3 DNA reads as TGCGCCAGCACCCGAGCCCATCCGACGTCGGGGGAGCTGTTTTTT.